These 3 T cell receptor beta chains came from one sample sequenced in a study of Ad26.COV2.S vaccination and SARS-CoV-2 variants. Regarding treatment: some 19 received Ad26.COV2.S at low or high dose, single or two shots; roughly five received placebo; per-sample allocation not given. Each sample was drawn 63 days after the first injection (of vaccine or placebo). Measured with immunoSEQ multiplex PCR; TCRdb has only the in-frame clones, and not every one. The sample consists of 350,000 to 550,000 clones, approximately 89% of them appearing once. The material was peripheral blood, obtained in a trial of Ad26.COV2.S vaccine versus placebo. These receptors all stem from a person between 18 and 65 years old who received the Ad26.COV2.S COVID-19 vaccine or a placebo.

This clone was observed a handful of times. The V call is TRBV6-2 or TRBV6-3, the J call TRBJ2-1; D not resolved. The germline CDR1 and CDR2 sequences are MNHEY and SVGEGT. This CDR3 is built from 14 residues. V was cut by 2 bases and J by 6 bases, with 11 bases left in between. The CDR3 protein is CASSYRGILNEQFF. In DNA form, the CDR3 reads TGTGCCAGCAGTTACCGTGGGATCCTCAATGAGCAGTTCTTC.

CDR3 sequence: CASSEGDGTYEQYF. In nucleotides, the CDR3 is TGTGCCAGCAGTGAGGGGGACGGAACCTACGAGCAGTACTTC. The chain employs TRBV6-1 and TRBJ2-7, with D perhaps matching TRBD1 or TRBD2 (5 bases each). The CDR3 totals 14 residues. The V end was cut by 3 bases, the J end by 2 bases, with 11 bases between. Germline loops: CDR1 MNHNS, CDR2 SASEGT.

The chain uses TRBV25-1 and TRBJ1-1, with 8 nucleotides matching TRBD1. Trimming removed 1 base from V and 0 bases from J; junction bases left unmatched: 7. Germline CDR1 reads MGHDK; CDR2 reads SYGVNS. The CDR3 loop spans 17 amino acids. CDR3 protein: CASSELIGQGLNTEAFF. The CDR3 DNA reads TGTGCCAGCAGTGAATTAATAGGACAGGGCTTGAACACTGAAGCTTTCTTT.